This T cell receptor (beta chain) stems from a study of PD-1 blockade in classical Hodgkin lymphoma. V lost 5 bases, J lost 4 bases, and 14 bases stayed unmatched. Germline values: CDR1 SEHNR, CDR2 FQNEAQ (reference sequence). There are 16 residues in the CDR3. Method: immunoSEQ multiplex PCR; TCRdb's copy keeps in-frame clones and lacks some. The sample has about 30,000 clones, roughly 94% seen once; the top ten hold about 2.5%. Regarding time point: newly diagnosed, previously untreated cHL patient sample. The chain has TRBV7-9 and TRBJ2-7; TRBD1 agrees at 7 bases. The sequencing sample was made of peripheral blood mononuclear cells (PBMCs). The clonotype was recovered from a human donor with classical Hodgkin lymphoma. The CDR3 DNA is TGTGCCAGCAGCACAGACTGGACAGGAGCCGAGTACGAGCAGTACTTC. Protein product: CASSTDWTGAEYEQYF.